This T cell receptor (beta chain) was found in a study of memory CD4+ T cells and cytomegalovirus serostatus. Profiling relied on immunoSEQ multiplex PCR, and the TCRdb table lists in-frame clones only, not all of them. The table records under 45,000 clones, about 79% of them present only once. The sort gate was single viable CD3+CD4+CD8-CD45RO+ cells for memory CD4+ T cells. The sample comprised memory CD4+ T cells from blood. The TCR comes from an adult in good health and CMV-seronegative.

CDR3 region: CASSEWGSGTGELFF. The DNA for the CDR3 is TGTGCCAGCAGTGAATGGGGGTCAGGGACCGGGGAGCTGTTTTTT. This rearrangement joins TRBV6-1 to TRBJ2-2, with D perhaps being TRBD1 or TRBD2 (5 bases each). From germline, CDR1 is MNHNS and CDR2 SASEGT. Trimming cost V 2 bases and J 5 bases, with 12 bases left between them. The length of the CDR3 is 15 residues.